The entry that follows covers one TCR beta chain sequence. Produced via immunoSEQ multiplex PCR; TCRdb's table is partial and in-frame only. Among roughly 460,000 clones listed, over 85% were seen once. Trimming left V 2 bases short and J 5 bases short, with 12 bases between. This CDR3 is built from 14 residues. CDR1 MNHNS and CDR2 SASEGT come from the germline V gene. This entry comes from a study of blood T cell repertoires in COVID-19. Turning to the study itself: Whether acute or convalescent, the COVID-19 samples came from the United States, Italy and Spain.

This TCR was sampled from a man younger than 35 with COVID-19, enrolled during active disease. The chain combines TRBV6-1 with TRBJ1-1; the D gene is possibly TRBD1 (5 bases). Sequencing was done on a sample of peripheral blood. Written as DNA, the CDR3 is TGTGCCAGCAGTGAAATGGGGCGTGGAACTGAAGCTTTCTTT. This gives the protein CASSEMGRGTEAFF.